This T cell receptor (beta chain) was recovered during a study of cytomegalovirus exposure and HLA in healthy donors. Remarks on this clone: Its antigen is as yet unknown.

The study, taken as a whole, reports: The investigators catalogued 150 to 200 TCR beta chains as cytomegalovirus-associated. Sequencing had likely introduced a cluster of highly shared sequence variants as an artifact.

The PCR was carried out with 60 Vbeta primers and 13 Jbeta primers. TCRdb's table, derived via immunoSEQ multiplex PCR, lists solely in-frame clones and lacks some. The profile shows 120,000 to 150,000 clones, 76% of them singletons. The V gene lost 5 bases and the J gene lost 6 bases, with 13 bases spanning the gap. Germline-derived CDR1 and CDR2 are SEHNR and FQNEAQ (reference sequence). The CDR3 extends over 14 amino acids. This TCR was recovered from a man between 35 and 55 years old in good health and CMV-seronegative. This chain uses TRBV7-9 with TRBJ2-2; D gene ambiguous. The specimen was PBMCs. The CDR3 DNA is TGTGCCAGCAGCCAAGATAGTGTCTCCGGGGAGCTGTTTTTT. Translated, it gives CASSQDSVSGELFF.